These T cell receptor beta chains were read from a single sample in a study of Ad26.COV2.S vaccination and SARS-CoV-2 variants. Data came from immunoSEQ multiplex PCR; TCRdb stores just in-frame clones and leaves some out. The table records roughly 500,000 clones, nearly 90% of them present only once. The material was peripheral blood, obtained in a trial of Ad26.COV2.S vaccine versus placebo. The receptor source for this set is a person aged 18 to 59 who received the Ad26.COV2.S COVID-19 vaccine or a placebo. The CDR3 runs from the conserved cysteine through the conserved F or W. A D gene is named only where the DNA matches it firmly. Size is omitted from some rows. Given values are once, few, many or a class for expanded clones.

abundance	j_gene	d_gene	v_gene	CDR3aa	CDR3nt
-	TRBJ2-2	TRBD1	TRBV2	CASRGGQGEDTGELFF	TGTGCCAGCAGAGGAGGACAGGGAGAGGACACCGGGGAGCTGTTTTTT
-	TRBJ2-2	TRBD1	TRBV7-3	CASSRDRDGELFF	TGTGCCAGCAGCCGGGACAGGGACGGGGAGCTGTTTTTT
-	TRBJ2-7	-	TRBV27	CASRNTLSYEQYF	TGTGCCAGCAGGAATACCCTCAGCTACGAGCAGTACTTC
-	TRBJ1-4	-	TRBV6-2/TRBV6-3	CASSYGGGDGEKLFF	TGTGCCAGCAGTTACGGGGGGGGAGATGGAGAAAAACTGTTTTTT
-	TRBJ1-5	-	TRBV7-3	CASSLTFQTPQHF	TGTGCCAGCAGCCTAACGTTTCAGACGCCCCAGCATTTT
-	TRBJ2-3	-	TRBV2	CASSVERHYTDTQYF	TGTGCCAGCAGTGTGGAGCGCCACTACACAGATACGCAGTATTTT
-	TRBJ2-6	-	TRBV10-3	CAIRGSTGANVLTF	TGTGCCATCAGGGGGAGTACCGGGGCCAACGTCCTGACTTTC
-	TRBJ2-1	-	TRBV18	CASSPAGSPYNEQFF	TGTGCCAGCTCACCAGCAGGGAGCCCCTACAATGAGCAGTTCTTC
-	TRBJ2-3	-	TRBV7-9	CASSFSTDTQYF	TGTGCCAGCAGCTTCTCCACAGATACGCAGTATTTT
-	TRBJ1-6	-	TRBV13	CASSPGTGDNSPLHF	TGTGCCAGCAGCCCAGGGACGGGGGATAATTCACCCCTCCACTTT
-	TRBJ1-5	-	TRBV2	CASSERTVNQPQHF	TGTGCCAGCAGTGAAAGGACGGTGAATCAGCCCCAGCATTTT
once	TRBJ1-5	-	TRBV19	CASSRGGRPIGQPQHF	TGTGCCAGTAGTAGGGGTGGCAGGCCGATCGGACAGCCCCAGCATTTT
-	TRBJ2-1	TRBD2	TRBV19	CASSVRGRVSYNEQFF	TGTGCCAGTAGCGTTCGCGGGAGGGTCTCCTACAATGAGCAGTTCTTC
-	TRBJ1-4	-	TRBV3-1/TRBV3-2	CASSLSPQEKLFF	TGTGCCAGCAGCCTCTCCCCGCAGGAAAAACTGTTTTTT
-	TRBJ2-5	-	TRBV5-1	CASRGNWETQYF	TGCGCCAGCAGAGGGAACTGGGAGACCCAGTACTTC
-	TRBJ2-2	-	TRBV19	CASSTSFANTGELFF	TGTGCCAGTAGTACCAGTTTCGCGAACACCGGGGAGCTGTTTTTT
-	TRBJ1-6	TRBD1	TRBV7-2	CASSLFLSGGGWSPLHF	TGTGCCAGCAGCTTATTCCTCTCAGGGGGCGGATGGTCACCCCTCCACTTT
-	TRBJ2-2	TRBD2	TRBV5-1	CASSLAPAGSNTGELFF	TGCGCCAGCAGCTTGGCCCCAGCGGGGTCGAACACCGGGGAGCTGTTTTTT
-	TRBJ2-5	-	TRBV3-1/TRBV3-2	CASSQCARGATETQYF	TGTGCCAGCAGCCAATGTGCTCGTGGGGCCACAGAGACCCAGTACTTC
-	TRBJ1-2	-	TRBV10-3	CAIRQAAQGRYTF	TGTGCCATTCGACAGGCGGCCCAAGGGAGGTACACCTTC
-	TRBJ1-2	-	TRBV7-9	CASSPPIMGGYTF	TGTGCCAGCAGCCCTCCCATCATGGGGGGCTACACCTTC
-	TRBJ1-4	TRBD1	TRBV15	CATSSRTGANEKLFF	TGTGCCACCAGCAGTAGGACAGGGGCGAATGAAAAACTGTTTTTT
-	TRBJ1-1	-	TRBV6-5	CASSSLRDTAFF	TGTGCCAGCAGCTCACTCCGGGACACAGCTTTCTTT
-	TRBJ1-2	-	TRBV12-3/TRBV12-4	CASRPSTGIGYTF	TGTGCCAGCAGACCCTCGACAGGTATCGGCTACACCTTC
-	TRBJ2-3	TRBD1	TRBV11-3	CASSYGQGSTDTQYF	TGTGCCAGCAGCTACGGACAGGGCAGCACAGATACGCAGTATTTT